The T cell receptor beta chain under discussion was sequenced for a study of low-dose radiotherapy and immunotherapy resistance in tumors (dated by TCRdb to 2022 to 2024). Background on the whole study: Patients in Cohort 1 were given 0.5 Gy per fraction every 2 weeks, and the prescribed total PTV dose was 6.5 Gy. Eight patients were included in the translational analysis, namely three from the first dose cohort plus the first five from the second dose cohort. Nivolumab was administered intravenously as a 240 mg flat dose every two weeks, and ipilimumab was administered intravenously at 1 mg/kg every six weeks. For Cohort 2, the dose was 1 Gy per fraction given every two weeks, adding up to 13 Gy in total across 26 weeks. Cyclophosphamide 200 mg/m2 was administered intravenously every two weeks, one day before each radiation and immunotherapy administration. Trial participants were not randomized into treatment groups. Starting on cycle 1 day 1, patients took 300 mg of aspirin by mouth once a day for four cycles.

CDR1 and CDR2 were assigned from the germline V gene as SGHVS and FQNEAQ. The CDR3 has 14 amino acids, counting the end cysteine and phenylalanine. CDR3 DNA is the only sequence kept; it has 42 bases, read in frame from the first base. V is shortened by 0 bases, J by 5 bases, and the region joining them spans 8 bases. First-strand cDNA was synthesized with Superscript III and a set of TRAV- and TRBV-specific primers, covering both TCRalpha and TCRbeta chains. TCRs were amplified with Phusion for about 22 PCR cycles using a constant-region primer together with the adapter attached to the V primers. Isolated mRNA was amplified with the MessageAmp II aRNA Amplification Kit, using an approximately 16-hour in vitro transcription at 37°C. The Dynabeads mRNA DIRECT Purification Kit was used to isolate mRNA for TCR sequencing. A second roughly 25-cycle Phusion PCR added indexed Illumina adapters, and products were purified with AMPure XP beads. The study's processing was this. Using custom Perl scripts, TCR sequences that encoded the same protein were pooled, out-of-frame sequences were dropped, and the abundance of each clonotype was calculated. Any TCR sequence backed by just one read was left out of the analysis. Repertoire metrics included Shannon entropy, Gini index, clonality, richness, and frequency of TCRs shared between repertoires. TCRdb trimmed public reads at Q25 via fastp, called clones via MiXCR and kept in-frame beta chains. Every distinct CDR3 protein forms one entry, paired with its most common genes and DNA. The V and J calls shown here were made by TCRdb, not taken from the authors' results. The sample includes around 9,000 distinct CDR3 sequences, with approximately 81% observed a single time. 1.4% of the sample belongs to the ten largest clones.

Note on this clonotype: Its antigen target is currently unknown. Per-base qualities were not stored, and no clone one base away is much larger.

Donors were enrolled in RACIN, a single-arm phase I dose-escalation trial in which nivolumab, ipilimumab, aspirin, low-dose cyclophosphamide and low-dose radiotherapy were combined. Patients with advanced, TIL-negative solid tumors were considered eligible. This sequence was found in a human donor with advanced metastatic prostate, ovarian, gallbladder or colorectal cancer (not recorded which). This table probably holds off-target reads from a library built for another chain. The V and J segments used are TRBV7-8 and TRBJ2-1; no D gene call is confident. In nucleotide form, the sequence is TGTGCCAGCAGCTTAGCGGAAATCAACAATGAGCAGTTCTTC. The resulting protein is CASSLAEINNEQFF.